This is a list of T cell receptor beta chains from one sample in a study of radiotherapy plus CTLA-4 blockade in lung cancer. Sequencing used immunoSEQ multiplex PCR; TCRdb keeps in-frame clones, though not all of them. The table includes about 120,000 clones, around 90% detected once. The input for sequencing was peripheral blood, taken from a patient treated with radiotherapy plus ipilimumab. Receptors originate from a human donor with non-small cell lung cancer that progressed on radiotherapy plus ipilimumab. Each CDR3 is given with its conserved first and last residue. A D gene is named only where the DNA matches it firmly. For some rows the clone size is stated as once, few or many, or as a class when expanded; others skip it.

V	size	D	J	DNA	CDR3
TRBV18	.	.	TRBJ2-5	TGTGCCAGCTCTCCACTTGGACGGAACGGGGAGACCCAGTACTTC	CASSPLGRNGETQYF
TRBV18	.	.	TRBJ2-2	TGTGCCAGCTCACCACGGGGCCCCGGGGAGCTGTTTTTT	CASSPRGPGELFF
TRBV2	.	.	TRBJ2-7	TGTGCCAGCAGTTGGGGGGGGCGAAGACAGGCTCACGAGCAGTACTTC	CASSWGGRRQAHEQYF
TRBV2	.	TRBD2	TRBJ2-1	TGTGCCAGCAGCCCATCTAGCGGATCCTACAATGAGCAGTTCTTC	CASSPSSGSYNEQFF
TRBV12-5	.	.	TRBJ1-5	TGTGCTAGTGGTTTGGGGGGAGGCCATCAGCCCCAGCATTTT	CASGLGGGHQPQHF
TRBV9	.	.	TRBJ2-5	TGTGCCAGCAGCGGTACGGGACCCCAAGAGACCCAGTACTTC	CASSGTGPQETQYF
TRBV2	.	TRBD2	TRBJ2-2	TGTGCCAGCAGAACGAGTTCCGGGAGGACCGGGGAGCTGTTTTTT	CASRTSSGRTGELFF
TRBV11-2	.	.	TRBJ2-1	TGTGCCAGCAGCTCAGACACGGAGGATGAGCAGTTCTTC	CASSSDTEDEQFF
TRBV4-1	.	TRBD2	TRBJ2-3	TGCGCCAGCAGGGGACTAGATGGCACAGATACGCAGTATTTT	CASRGLDGTDTQYF
TRBV6-6	.	.	TRBJ2-5	TGTGCCAGCAGTCGCACAGGGAACCAAGAGACCCAGTACTTC	CASSRTGNQETQYF
TRBV6-5	.	.	TRBJ2-7	TGTGCCAGCAGTTACTCGTCGGGCCGACTAGGCTACGAGCAGTACTTC	CASSYSSGRLGYEQYF
TRBV27	.	.	TRBJ1-2	TGTGCCAGCAGTTTAGGCGTGGGGGTTGGCTATGGCTACACCTTC	CASSLGVGVGYGYTF
TRBV5-6	.	.	TRBJ1-4	TGTGCCAGCAGCTTGTCGGGGAATCGTCTGTTTTTT	CASSLSGNRLFF
TRBV9	.	.	TRBJ1-1	TGTGCCAGCAGCGTAGCCGAAGCCACTGAAGCTTTCTTT	CASSVAEATEAFF
TRBV27	.	.	TRBJ1-1	TGTGCCAGCAGTTTATCGTTCAGTCTGAACACTGAAGCTTTCTTT	CASSLSFSLNTEAFF
TRBV6-1	once	.	TRBJ2-2	TGTGCCAGCATTCGAACCGGGGAGCTGTTTTTT	CASIRTGELFF
TRBV29-1	.	.	TRBJ2-1	TGCAGCGTTGCCCGGGACGGCGTACTGGATGAGCAGTTCTTC	CSVARDGVLDEQFF
TRBV30	.	.	TRBJ2-2	TGTGCCTGGAGTAGTTTAGGGGGTCGAGCCGGGGAGCTGTTTTTT	CAWSSLGGRAGELFF
TRBV9	.	TRBD2	TRBJ2-7	TGTGCCAGCAGCGTGAACCCCGGGCTAGCGGGAAACTACGAGCAGTACTTC	CASSVNPGLAGNYEQYF
TRBV2	.	.	TRBJ1-1	TGTGCCAGCAGGGAACGACGGGCCCTCAACACTGAAGCTTTCTTT	CASRERRALNTEAFF
TRBV5-1	.	TRBD2	TRBJ2-1	TGCGCCAGCAGCTCGGGACTAGCGGGGCTAAATGAGCAGTTCTTC	CASSSGLAGLNEQFF
TRBV5-1	.	TRBD2	TRBJ2-2	TGCGCCAGCAGCGCGGGACTAGCTTCCGGGGAGCTGTTTTTT	CASSAGLASGELFF
TRBV2	once	TRBD2	TRBJ2-7	TGTGCCAGCAGTGGTACCGGGAGGACCCACGAGCAGTACTTC	CASSGTGRTHEQYF
TRBV7-8	.	.	TRBJ2-7	TGTGCCAGCAGCTTAGTTGAGGTCTACGAGCAGTACTTC	CASSLVEVYEQYF
TRBV7-8	.	.	TRBJ1-1	TGTGCCAGCAGCTTAAGACAGATGAACACTGAAGCTTTCTTT	CASSLRQMNTEAFF
TRBV7-3	.	TRBD2	TRBJ2-1	TGTGCCAGCAGCGCCCCGGGGGGTATGCAGTTCTTC	CASSAPGGMQFF
TRBV7-3	.	.	TRBJ2-7	TGTGCCAGCAGCTTAGATGGGACTCCTGCCTACGAGCAGTACTTC	CASSLDGTPAYEQYF
TRBV6-1	.	.	TRBJ1-2	TGTGCCAGCAGTGGGACAGCTAACTATGGCTACACCTTC	CASSGTANYGYTF
TRBV7-8	.	TRBD1	TRBJ1-1	TGTGCCAGCAGCCACCGGGACAGAAACACTGAAGCTTTCTTT	CASSHRDRNTEAFF
TRBV29-1	.	.	TRBJ2-7	TGCAGCGTTGCCGGCAGCTCCTACGAGCAGTACTTC	CSVAGSSYEQYF
TRBV19	.	.	TRBJ1-5	TGTGCCAGTAGCCCAGGGGTCGAGCCCCAGCATTTT	CASSPGVEPQHF
TRBV7-8	few	.	TRBJ1-2	TGTGCCAGCAGCTTAGAGGGTGGCTACACCTTC	CASSLEGGYTF